This paragraph reports one T cell receptor (beta chain). The antigen is undetermined. Germline CDR1 reads LNHDA; CDR2 reads SQIVND (reference sequence). Trimming stripped 7 bases from V and 3 bases from J, with 18 bases between. The CDR3 runs to 15 residues. The sample originates from a study of OX40 agonist ivuxolimab in advanced cancers. As for the study in general: While on treatment, patients had intravenous ivuxolimab at 0.01 to 10 mg/kg every 2 weeks. Partial responses occurred in Three dose-escalation patients, one with hepatocellular carcinoma and two with cutaneous melanoma.

Broader study findings: In the 0.1 to 3.0 mg/kg range, CD4+ and CD8+ blood T cells had expanded clonally by week 6.

The table came from immunoSEQ multiplex PCR; TCRdb's copy has only in-frame clones and leaves some out. The profile shows 55,000 to 65,000 clones, approximately 91% of them singletons. The receptor was derived from an adult with an advanced solid tumor such as melanoma, head and neck, liver or kidney cancer. The rearrangement joins TRBV19 to TRBJ1-1; D is ambiguous. Sequencing was performed on CD4+ or CD8+ T cells sorted from blood, taken in a trial of the OX40 agonist ivuxolimab. The CDR3 loop reads CASTSSGHGDTEAFF. The CDR3 DNA is TGTGCCAGTACCTCTTCCGGGCACGGGGACACTGAAGCTTTCTTT.